This T cell receptor (beta chain) emerged from a study of siplizumab effects on memory and regulatory T cells. General observations from the study: Alloreactive sequences tracing back to unstimulated CD4+ memory cells were significantly reduced by siplizumab. Major contributors to the alloresponse seemed to be naive T cells, which also appeared more diverse than memory cells.

Note on this clone: Its antigen is still unknown.

Assays captured 85,000 to 100,000 TCR templates per sample. Generated by immunoSEQ multiplex PCR, the TCRdb table keeps only in-frame clones and is missing some. This sample yields 65,000 to 90,000 clones, of which 93% are seen a single time; about 5% belongs to the top ten. The sequence derives from a human donor in good health. The material sequenced was CD8+ T cells sorted from blood.

The CDR3 is CASNGGVVNTEAFF. The CDR3, as DNA: TGTGCCAGTAATGGGGGTGTTGTGAACACTGAAGCTTTCTTT. The chain links TRBV19 to TRBJ1-1, with D perhaps TRBD1 (5 bases). Germline CDR1 reads LNHDA; CDR2 reads SQIVND (reference sequence). V gave up 7 bases and J gave up 0 bases, with 12 bases separating them. CDR3 length equals 14 residues.